One sample yielded the 12 T cell receptor beta chains listed below, sequenced in a study of CD8+ T cells in alopecia areata. Treatment specified: oral pan-JAK inhibitor, 5-10 mg twice daily. Following RNA extraction, reverse transcription yielded cDNA that acted as the sequencing template. The data were produced by immunoSEQ multiplex PCR, yet TCRdb's version contains in-frame clones alone and is incomplete. Found here are roughly 99,000 clones, roughly 84% of them singletons; the top ten hold under 25%. This specimen was CD8+ T cells sorted from blood, taken at week 24, from a patient treated with tofacitinib. The receptors here all came from a human donor with alopecia areata.

V and J are TRBV21-1 and TRBJ2-3; the table's D call TRBD2 went unverified against the DNA. TRBV21-1 is a pseudogene locus. This CDR3 is built from 18 residues. In DNA form, the CDR3 reads TGTGCCAGCAGCAAAGGGGGACTAGCGGGGGCCCGCACAGATACGCAGTATTTT. It is translated as CASSKGGLAGARTDTQYF.

J is TRBJ2-1 and V is TRBV6-5; TRBD2 matches 11 bases. Looked up from germline, CDR1 is MNHEY and CDR2 is SVGAGI. The CDR3 loop spans 16 amino acids. V dropped 4 bases and J dropped 3; count of bases not matched to a gene: 5. CDR3 amino acids: CASSSVAGGNYNEQFF. CDR3 coding DNA: TGTGCCAGCAGTTCCGTAGCGGGGGGGAACTACAATGAGCAGTTCTTC.

This sequence joins TRBV7-8 and TRBJ2-3; TRBD2 matches at 9 bases. Germline V gene data show CDR1 as SGHVS and CDR2 as FQNEAQ. The CDR3 runs to 16 residues. V was clipped by 5 bases and J by 2 bases; unmatched bases: 8. The CDR3 loop reads CASSALIAGATDTQYF. In nucleotides, the CDR3 is TGTGCCAGCAGCGCACTAATAGCGGGGGCCACAGATACGCAGTATTTT.

The gene calls are TRBV18 and TRBJ1-2; D is unresolved. The germline gives CDR1 KGHSH, CDR2 LQKENI. The CDR3 is 14 residues long. Trimming removed 2 bases from V and 8 bases from J, with 15 bases in between. CDR3: CASSPLGGIEGYTF. The CDR3 region has the DNA TGTGCCAGCTCACCATTAGGTGGCATAGAAGGCTACACCTTC.

The CDR3 nucleotides are TGTGCCAGCAGGATCGTTCCGGGACTAGCGGGGGGGCAAGAGACCCAGTACTTC. Translating gives CASRIVPGLAGGQETQYF. The V call is TRBV5-4, the J call TRBJ2-5, with 16 bases matching TRBD2. CDR3 length: 18 residues. The J segment lost 2 bases and the V segment lost 5 bases, leaving 9 bases of the junction unmatched. The V gene's germline CDR1 is SGHNT and CDR2 YYREEE (reference sequence).

V gene TRBV27 combines with J gene TRBJ1-1, with D perhaps matching TRBD1 (5 bases). The germline V gene has CDR1 MNHEY and CDR2 SMNVEV (reference sequence). The CDR3 is made up of 14 amino acids. V lost 6 bases to trimming and J lost 7 bases, with 18 bases between them. CDR3 sequence: CASRLGGTMGEAFF. CDR3 DNA sequence: TGTGCCAGCAGACTGGGGGGTACGATGGGTGAAGCTTTCTTT.

This sequence joins TRBV29-1 and TRBJ2-2; TRBD2 aligns across 13 bases. From germline, CDR1 is SQVTM and CDR2 ANQGSEA. Unmatched junction bases numbered 12, after V lost 6 bases and J lost 8 bases. The CDR3 is 16 amino acids. The CDR3 reads CSVADRTSGGRGELFF. As DNA, the CDR3 is TGCAGCGTCGCGGACCGGACTAGCGGGGGAAGAGGGGAGCTGTTTTTT.

The gene calls are TRBV29-1 and TRBJ2-5, with D uncertain. Germline V lookup: CDR1 SQVTM, CDR2 ANQGSEA. Trimming pared 2 bases from V and 2 bases from J, leaving 9 bases between. The CDR3 is 13 amino acids. The CDR3 nucleotides are TGCAGCGTTGAACCAGACGATCAAGAGACCCAGTACTTC. Its translation is CSVEPDDQETQYF.

The rearrangement joins TRBV6-1 to TRBJ2-1; TRBD1 matches 7 bases. Germline CDR1 reads MNHNS; CDR2 reads SASEGT. The CDR3 contains 13 residues. The ends lost 8 bases at V and 2 bases at J; junction bases unmatched: 3. The DNA for the CDR3 is TGTGCCAGCCGGGACAGTGCCTACAATGAGCAGTTCTTC. Translation gives CASRDSAYNEQFF.

The J gene is TRBJ2-7, the V gene TRBV5-5; 7 nucleotides match TRBD1. The CDR3 loop spans 13 amino acids. V was clipped by 4 bases and J by 3 bases; unmatched bases: 4. The germline CDR1 and CDR2 sequences are SGHKS and YYEKEE (reference sequence). In DNA form, the CDR3 reads TGTGCCAGCAGCGGGACAGACGTCTACGAGCAGTACTTC. It translates to CASSGTDVYEQYF.

This clone appeared a single time. V gene TRBV2 combines with J gene TRBJ1-2, with D tentatively TRBD1 (6 bases). Between the trimmed V and J ends, which lost 2 bases and 8 bases, there was a span of 15 bases. CDR1 and CDR2 from the germline V gene are SNHLY and FYNNEI. The length of the CDR3 is 14 residues. DNA for the CDR3: TGTGCCAGCAGTGAACCAGGGGCGAACTTGGGCTACACCTTC. Translating it yields CASSEPGANLGYTF.

This clone was counted a few times. The chain joins TRBV7-2 to TRBJ2-1; D is ambiguous. This CDR3 comprises 14 residues. Trimming took off 3 bases at V and 7 bases at J, with 13 bases between the two ends. Germline V lookup: CDR1 SGHTA, CDR2 FQGNSA. The CDR3 loop reads CASSLSVGWNEQFF. The CDR3 DNA is TGTGCCAGCAGCTTGTCGGTCGGTTGGAATGAGCAGTTCTTC.